The present T cell receptor beta chain was sequenced within a study of vaccination and CD4 T cells after COVID-19. The length of the CDR3 is 15 residues. The germline gives CDR1 MNHEY, CDR2 SVGAGI. The V segment lost 0 bases and the J segment 3 bases; nucleotides outside the gene matches: 4. The treatment denotes: roughly nine-day PBMC culture with coronavirus spike peptide pools or control peptides (ViraFEST assay). Cultured CD4+ T cell DNA was sequenced using the Oncomine TCR Beta short-read assay. TCRdb re-called the PCR reads with MiXCR, one entry per CDR3 protein. The sample lists 15,000 to 20,000 distinct CDR3 sequences, around 75% occurring once. As for this clonotype: Its antigen is not known.

The V gene is TRBV6-5, the J gene TRBJ1-1; 7 bases align to TRBD1. This clonotype was sampled from a human donor who had recovered from COVID-19. Sequenced sample: CD4+ T cells from blood, cultured in vitro. The CDR3 loop reads CASSYSTGWDTEAFF. The DNA for the CDR3 is TGTGCCAGCAGTTACTCGACAGGGTGGGACACTGAAGCTTTCTTT.